Shown below are 4 T cell receptor beta chains from a single sample sequenced in a study of T cells expressing NK-cell markers. TCRdb re-called the 5' RACE reads, yielding one record per CDR3 amino acid sequence without DNA. This sample's table has some 140,000 distinct CDR3 sequences. The sample consisted of blood T cells: a sorted CD56 or NKG2C T cell subset, CD4+ or CD8+ T cells, or bulk PBMC T cells (not recorded which). The receptors originated from a woman aged 45 to 65 in good health.

V usage is TRBV27 and J usage is TRBJ2-1; TCRdb proposes TRBD2, but this gene call is untestable without DNA. The CDR3 length is 16 residues. Germline-derived CDR1 and CDR2 are MNHEY and SMNVEV (reference sequence). The CDR3 region is CASSPLTSGIATEQFF.

The chain couples TRBV2 to TRBJ2-3; the TCRdb D gene call, TRBD2, has no DNA to confirm it. The length of the CDR3 is 17 residues. Per germline, CDR1 SNHLY and CDR2 FYNNEI. CDR3 residues: CASDLPVGLAGTDTQYF.

The rearrangement links TRBV5-6 to TRBJ2-7; as DNA is missing, the TRBD1 call by TCRdb cannot be tested. CDR1 and CDR2 from the germline V gene are SGHDT and YYEEEE. The CDR3 consists of 15 residues. CDR3 amino acids: CASSLAGAGENEQYF. Full variable domain (outside the CDR3, taken from reference TRBV5-6 and TRBJ2-7): DAGVTQSPTHLIKTRGQQVTLRCSPKSGHDTVSWYQQALGQGPQFIFQYYEEEERQRGNFPDRFSGHQFPNYSSELNVNALLLGDSALYLCASSLAGAGENEQYFGPGTRLTVT.

The chain carries TRBV24-1 and TRBJ2-3. Germline CDR1 KGHDR, CDR2 SFDVKD. The CDR3 is made up of 14 amino acids. This CDR3 reads CATSDLFSTDTQYF.